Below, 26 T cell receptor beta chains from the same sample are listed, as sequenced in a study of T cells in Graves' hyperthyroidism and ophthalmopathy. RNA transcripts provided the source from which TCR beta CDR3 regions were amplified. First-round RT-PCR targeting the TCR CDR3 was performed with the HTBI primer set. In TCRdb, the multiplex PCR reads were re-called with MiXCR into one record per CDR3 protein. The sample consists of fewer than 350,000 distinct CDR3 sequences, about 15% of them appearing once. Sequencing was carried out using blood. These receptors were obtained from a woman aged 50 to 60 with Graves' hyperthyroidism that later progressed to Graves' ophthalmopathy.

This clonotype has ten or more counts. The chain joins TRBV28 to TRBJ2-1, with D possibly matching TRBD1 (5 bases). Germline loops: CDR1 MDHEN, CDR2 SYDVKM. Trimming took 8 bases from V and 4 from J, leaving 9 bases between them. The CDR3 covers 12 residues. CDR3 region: CASQGQYNEQFF. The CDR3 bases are TGTGCCAGCCAGGGTCAATACAATGAGCAGTTCTTC.

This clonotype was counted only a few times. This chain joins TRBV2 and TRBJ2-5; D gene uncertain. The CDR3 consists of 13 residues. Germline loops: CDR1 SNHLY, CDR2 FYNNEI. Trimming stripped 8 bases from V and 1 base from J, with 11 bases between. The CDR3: CASGRTGQETQYF. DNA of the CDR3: TGTGCCAGCGGGCGTACCGGCCAAGAGACCCAGTACTTC.

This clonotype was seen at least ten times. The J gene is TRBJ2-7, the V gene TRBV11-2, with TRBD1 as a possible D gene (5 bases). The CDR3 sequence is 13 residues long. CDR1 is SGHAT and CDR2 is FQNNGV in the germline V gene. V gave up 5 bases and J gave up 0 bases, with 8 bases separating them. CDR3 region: CASSEDSSYEQYF. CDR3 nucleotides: TGTGCCAGCAGCGAAGACAGCTCCTACGAGCAGTACTTC.

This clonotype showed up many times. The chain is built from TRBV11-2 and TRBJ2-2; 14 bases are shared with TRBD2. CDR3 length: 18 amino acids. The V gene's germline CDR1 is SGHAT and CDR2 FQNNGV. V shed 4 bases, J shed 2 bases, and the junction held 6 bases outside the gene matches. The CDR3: CASSWTSGRPPNTGELFF. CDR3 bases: TGTGCCAGCAGCTGGACTAGCGGGAGGCCTCCTAACACCGGGGAGCTGTTTTTT.

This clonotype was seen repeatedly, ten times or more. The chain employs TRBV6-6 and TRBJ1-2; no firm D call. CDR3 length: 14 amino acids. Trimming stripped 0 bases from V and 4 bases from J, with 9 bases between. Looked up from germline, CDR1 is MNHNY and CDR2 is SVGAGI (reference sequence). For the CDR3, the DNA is TGTGCCAGCAGTTACTCTGGGCGCCCCTATGGCTACACCTTC. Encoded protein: CASSYSGRPYGYTF.

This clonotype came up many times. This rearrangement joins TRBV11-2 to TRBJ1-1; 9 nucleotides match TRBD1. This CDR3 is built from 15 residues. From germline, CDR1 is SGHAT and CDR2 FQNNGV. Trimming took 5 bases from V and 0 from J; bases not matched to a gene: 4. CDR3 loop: CASSGGTGLNTEAFF. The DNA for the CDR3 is TGTGCCAGCAGCGGCGGGACAGGGTTGAACACTGAAGCTTTCTTT.

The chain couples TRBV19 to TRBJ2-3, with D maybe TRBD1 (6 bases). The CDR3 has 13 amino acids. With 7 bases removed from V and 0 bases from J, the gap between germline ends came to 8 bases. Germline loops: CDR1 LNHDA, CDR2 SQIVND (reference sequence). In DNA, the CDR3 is TGTGCCAGTAACGACAGGAGCACAGATACGCAGTATTTT. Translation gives CASNDRSTDTQYF.

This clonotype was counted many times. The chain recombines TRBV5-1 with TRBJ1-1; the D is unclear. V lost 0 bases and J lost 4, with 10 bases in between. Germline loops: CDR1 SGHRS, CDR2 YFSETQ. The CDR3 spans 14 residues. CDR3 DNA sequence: TGCGCCAGCAGCTTGGCGGCGGGGAGCACTGAAGCTTTCTTT. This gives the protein CASSLAAGSTEAFF.

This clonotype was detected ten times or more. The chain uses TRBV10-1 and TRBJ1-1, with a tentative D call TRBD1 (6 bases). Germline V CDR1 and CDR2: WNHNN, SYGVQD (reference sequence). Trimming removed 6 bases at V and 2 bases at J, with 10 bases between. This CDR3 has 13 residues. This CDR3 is CASSTGSNTEAFF. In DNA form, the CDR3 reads TGCGCCAGCAGCACAGGGTCCAACACTGAAGCTTTCTTT.

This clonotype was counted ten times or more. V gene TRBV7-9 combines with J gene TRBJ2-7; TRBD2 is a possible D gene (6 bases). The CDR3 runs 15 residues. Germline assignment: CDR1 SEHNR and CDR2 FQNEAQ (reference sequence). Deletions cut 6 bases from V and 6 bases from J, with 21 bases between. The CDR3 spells CASSHPRLGRAEQYF. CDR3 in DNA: TGTGCCAGCAGTCACCCCCGACTAGGGCGGGCCGAGCAGTACTTC.

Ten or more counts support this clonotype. CDR3 in amino acids: CASSSFRGLRSGANVLTF. For the CDR3, the DNA is TGTGCCAGCTCAAGCTTCCGGGGGTTACGCTCTGGGGCCAACGTCCTGACTTTC. This chain connects TRBV28 to TRBJ2-6; tentative D call: TRBD2 (6 bases). The CDR3 runs 18 residues. Looked up from germline, CDR1 is MDHEN and CDR2 is SYDVKM. Deletions cut 8 bases from V and 0 bases from J, with 20 bases between.

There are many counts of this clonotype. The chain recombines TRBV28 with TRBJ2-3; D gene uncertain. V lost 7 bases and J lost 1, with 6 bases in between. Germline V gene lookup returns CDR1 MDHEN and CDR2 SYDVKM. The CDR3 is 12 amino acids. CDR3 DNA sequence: TGTGCCAGCAAGTGGGGCACAGATACGCAGTATTTT. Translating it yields CASKWGTDTQYF.

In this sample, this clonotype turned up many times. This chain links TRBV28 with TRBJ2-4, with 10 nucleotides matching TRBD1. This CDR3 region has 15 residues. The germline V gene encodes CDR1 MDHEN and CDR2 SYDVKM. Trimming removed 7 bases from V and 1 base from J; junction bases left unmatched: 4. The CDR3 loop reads CASKTDRGAKNIQYF. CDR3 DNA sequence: TGTGCCAGCAAAACGGACAGGGGGGCCAAAAACATTCAGTACTTC.

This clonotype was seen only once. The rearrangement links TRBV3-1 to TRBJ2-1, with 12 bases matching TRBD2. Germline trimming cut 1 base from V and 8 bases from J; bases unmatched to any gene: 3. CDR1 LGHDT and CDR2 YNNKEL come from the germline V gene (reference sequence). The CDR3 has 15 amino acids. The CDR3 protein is CASSQATSGSYEQFF. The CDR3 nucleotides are TGTGCCAGCAGCCAAGCGACTAGCGGGAGTTATGAGCAGTTCTTC.

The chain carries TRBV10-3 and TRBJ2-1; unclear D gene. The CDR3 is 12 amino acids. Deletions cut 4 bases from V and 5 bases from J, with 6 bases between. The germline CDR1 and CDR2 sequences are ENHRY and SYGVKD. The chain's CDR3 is CAISGDHNEQFF. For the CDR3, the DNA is TGTGCCATCAGTGGAGACCACAATGAGCAGTTCTTC.

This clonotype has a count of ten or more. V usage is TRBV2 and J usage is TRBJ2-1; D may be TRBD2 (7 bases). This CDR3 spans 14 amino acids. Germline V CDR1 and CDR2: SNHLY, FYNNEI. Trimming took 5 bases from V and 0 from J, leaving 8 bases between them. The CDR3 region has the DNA TGTGCCAGCAGTAGGGGGGGCTCCTACAATGAGCAGTTCTTC. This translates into CASSRGGSYNEQFF.

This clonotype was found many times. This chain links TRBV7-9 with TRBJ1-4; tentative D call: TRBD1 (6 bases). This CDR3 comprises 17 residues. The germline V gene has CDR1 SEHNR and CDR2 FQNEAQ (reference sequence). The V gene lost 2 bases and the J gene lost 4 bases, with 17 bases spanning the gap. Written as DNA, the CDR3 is TGTGCCAGCAGCTTAAGAAGGCGGGGGGCGAGTAATGAAAAACTGTTTTTT. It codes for CASSLRRRGASNEKLFF.

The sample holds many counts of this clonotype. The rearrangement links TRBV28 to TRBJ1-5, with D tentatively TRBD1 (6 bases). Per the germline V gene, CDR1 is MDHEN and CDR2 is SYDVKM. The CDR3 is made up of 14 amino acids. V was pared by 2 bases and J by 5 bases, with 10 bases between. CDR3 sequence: CASSLGGLHQPQHF. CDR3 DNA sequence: TGTGCCAGCAGTTTAGGGGGGCTACATCAGCCCCAGCATTTT.

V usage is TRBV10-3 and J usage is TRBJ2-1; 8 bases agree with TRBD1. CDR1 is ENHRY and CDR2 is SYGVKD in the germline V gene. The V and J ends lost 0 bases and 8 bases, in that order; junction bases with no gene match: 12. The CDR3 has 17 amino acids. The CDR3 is CAISESIRAGGKDEQFF. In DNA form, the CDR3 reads TGTGCCATCAGTGAGTCGATTCGGGCAGGGGGCAAAGATGAGCAGTTCTTC.

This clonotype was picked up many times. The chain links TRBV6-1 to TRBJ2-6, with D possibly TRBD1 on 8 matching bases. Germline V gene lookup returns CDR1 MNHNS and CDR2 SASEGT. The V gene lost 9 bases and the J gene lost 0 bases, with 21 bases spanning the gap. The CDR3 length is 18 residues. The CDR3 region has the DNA TGTGCCAGAGGCGGGGGACGGACAGGGTTCTCTGGGGCCAACGTCCTGACTTTC. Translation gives CARGGGRTGFSGANVLTF.

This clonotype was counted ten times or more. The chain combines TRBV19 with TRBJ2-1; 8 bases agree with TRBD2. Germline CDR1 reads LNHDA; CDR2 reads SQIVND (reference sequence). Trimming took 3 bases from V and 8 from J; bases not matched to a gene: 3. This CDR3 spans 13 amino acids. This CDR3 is CASSIREGYEQFF. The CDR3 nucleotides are TGTGCCAGTAGTATCCGGGAGGGCTATGAGCAGTTCTTC.

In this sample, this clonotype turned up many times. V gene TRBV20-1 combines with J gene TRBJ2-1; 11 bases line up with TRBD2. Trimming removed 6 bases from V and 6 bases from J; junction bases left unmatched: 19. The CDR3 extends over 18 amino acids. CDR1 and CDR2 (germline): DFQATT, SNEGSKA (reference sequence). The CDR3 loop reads CSADPALAGAILGNEQFF. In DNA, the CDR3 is TGCAGTGCGGACCCTGCACTAGCGGGAGCAATATTGGGCAATGAGCAGTTCTTC.

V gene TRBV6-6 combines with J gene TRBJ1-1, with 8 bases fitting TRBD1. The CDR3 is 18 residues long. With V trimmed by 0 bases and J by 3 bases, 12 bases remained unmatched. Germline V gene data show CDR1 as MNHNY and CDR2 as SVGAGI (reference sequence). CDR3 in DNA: TGTGCCAGCAGTTACTCGAGTCCCCTGGGACAGGCCCACACTGAAGCTTTCTTT. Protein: CASSYSSPLGQAHTEAFF.

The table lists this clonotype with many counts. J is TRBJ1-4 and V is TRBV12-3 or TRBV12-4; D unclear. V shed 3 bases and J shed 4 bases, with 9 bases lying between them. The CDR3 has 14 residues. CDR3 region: CASSLVAGNEKLFF. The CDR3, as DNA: TGTGCCAGCAGTTTGGTGGCGGGTAATGAAAAACTGTTTTTT.

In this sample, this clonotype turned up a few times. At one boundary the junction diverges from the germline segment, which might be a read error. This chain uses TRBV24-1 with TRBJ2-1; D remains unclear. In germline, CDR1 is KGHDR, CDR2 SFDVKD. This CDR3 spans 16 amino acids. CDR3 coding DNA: TGTGCCGCCAGTGATCAGACCTTGGGCATGGGCAATGAGCAGTTCTTC. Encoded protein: CAASDQTLGMGNEQFF.

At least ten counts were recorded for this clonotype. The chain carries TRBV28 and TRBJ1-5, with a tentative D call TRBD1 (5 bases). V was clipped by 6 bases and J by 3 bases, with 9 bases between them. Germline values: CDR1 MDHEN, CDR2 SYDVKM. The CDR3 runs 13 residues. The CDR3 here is CASRGGSNQPQHF. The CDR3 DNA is TGTGCCAGCAGGGGGGGATCCAATCAGCCCCAGCATTTT.